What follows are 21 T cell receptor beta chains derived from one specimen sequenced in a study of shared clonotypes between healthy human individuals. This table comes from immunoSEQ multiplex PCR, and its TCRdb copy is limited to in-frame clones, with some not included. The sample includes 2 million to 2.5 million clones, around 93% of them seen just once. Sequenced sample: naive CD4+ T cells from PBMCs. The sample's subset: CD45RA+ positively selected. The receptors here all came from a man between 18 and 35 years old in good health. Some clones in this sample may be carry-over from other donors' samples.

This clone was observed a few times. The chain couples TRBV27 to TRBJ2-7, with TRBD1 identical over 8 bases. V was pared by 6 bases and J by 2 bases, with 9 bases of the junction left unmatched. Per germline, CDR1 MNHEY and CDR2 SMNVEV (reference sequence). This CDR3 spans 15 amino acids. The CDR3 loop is CASRPRDRLPYEQYF. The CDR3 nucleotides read TGTGCCAGCAGGCCCCGGGACAGGCTTCCCTACGAGCAGTACTTC.

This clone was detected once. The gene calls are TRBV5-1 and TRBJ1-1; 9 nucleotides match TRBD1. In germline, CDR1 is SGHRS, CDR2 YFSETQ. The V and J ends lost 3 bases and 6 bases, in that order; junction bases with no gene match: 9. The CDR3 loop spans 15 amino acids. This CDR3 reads CASSSYRGLVAEAFF. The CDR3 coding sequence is TGCGCCAGCAGCTCCTACAGGGGGCTGGTCGCTGAAGCTTTCTTT.

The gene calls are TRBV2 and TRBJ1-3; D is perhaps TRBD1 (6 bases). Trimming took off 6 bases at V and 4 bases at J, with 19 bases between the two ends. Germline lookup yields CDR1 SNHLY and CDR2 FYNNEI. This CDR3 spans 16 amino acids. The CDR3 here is CASSTLGGASGNTIYF. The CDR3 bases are TGTGCCAGCAGCACCTTAGGGGGGGCCTCCGGAAACACCATATATTTT.

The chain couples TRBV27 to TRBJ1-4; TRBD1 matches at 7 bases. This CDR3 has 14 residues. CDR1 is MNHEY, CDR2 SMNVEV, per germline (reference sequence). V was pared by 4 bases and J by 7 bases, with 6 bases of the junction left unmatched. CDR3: CASSWRQGGEKLFF. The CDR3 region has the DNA TGTGCCAGCAGTTGGAGGCAGGGGGGTGAAAAACTGTTTTTT.

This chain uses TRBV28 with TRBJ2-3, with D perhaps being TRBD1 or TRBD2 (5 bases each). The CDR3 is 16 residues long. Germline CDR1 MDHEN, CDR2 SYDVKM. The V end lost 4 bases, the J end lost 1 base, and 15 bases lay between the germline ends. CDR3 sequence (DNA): TGTGCCAGCAGTTCTTCCTGGCAGGGAGGCACAGATACGCAGTATTTT. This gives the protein CASSSSWQGGTDTQYF.

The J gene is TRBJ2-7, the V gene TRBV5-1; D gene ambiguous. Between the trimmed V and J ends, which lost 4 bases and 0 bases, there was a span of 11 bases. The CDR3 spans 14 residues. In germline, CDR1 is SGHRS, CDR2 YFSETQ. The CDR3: CASSQEPLSYEQYF. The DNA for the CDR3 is TGCGCCAGCAGCCAGGAACCTCTCTCCTACGAGCAGTACTTC.

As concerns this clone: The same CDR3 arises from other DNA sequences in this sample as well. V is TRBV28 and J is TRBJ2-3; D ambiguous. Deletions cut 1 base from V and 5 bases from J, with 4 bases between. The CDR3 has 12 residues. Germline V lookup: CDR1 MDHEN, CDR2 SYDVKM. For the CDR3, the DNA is TGTGCCAGCAGTTTATCGAAAGATACGCAGTATTTT. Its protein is CASSLSKDTQYF.

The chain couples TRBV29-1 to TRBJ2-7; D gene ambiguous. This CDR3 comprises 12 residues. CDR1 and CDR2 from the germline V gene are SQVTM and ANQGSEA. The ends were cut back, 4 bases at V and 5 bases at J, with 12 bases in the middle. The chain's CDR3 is CSVGQTLNEQYF. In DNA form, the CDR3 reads TGCAGCGTTGGGCAGACCTTAAACGAGCAGTACTTC.

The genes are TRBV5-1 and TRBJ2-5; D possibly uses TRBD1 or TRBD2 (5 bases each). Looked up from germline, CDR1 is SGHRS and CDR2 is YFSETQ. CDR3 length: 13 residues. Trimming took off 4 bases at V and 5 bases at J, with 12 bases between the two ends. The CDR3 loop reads CASSQGTGETQYF. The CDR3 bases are TGCGCCAGCAGCCAAGGGACCGGGGAGACCCAGTACTTC.

In DNA, the CDR3 is TGTGCCAGCAGCCCAGCGGGAGACCTCTACAATGAGCAGTTCTTC. It specifies CASSPAGDLYNEQFF. This chain links TRBV7-3 with TRBJ2-1; 8 positions agree with TRBD2. The ends lost 5 bases at V and 3 bases at J; junction bases unmatched: 6. The CDR3 is 15 amino acids. Looked up from germline, CDR1 is SGHTA and CDR2 is FQGTGA. Together with reference TRBV7-3 and TRBJ2-1, the CDR3 gives the full variable domain: GAGVSQTPSNKVTEKGKYVELRCDPISGHTALYWYRQSLGQGPEFLIYFQGTGAADDSGLPNDRFFAVRPEGSVSTLKIQRTERGDSAVYLCASSPAGDLYNEQFFGPGTRLTVL.

The DNA for the CDR3 is TGTGCCAGCAGTCGCCGGGCCACCAGCACAGATACGCAGTATTTT. The encoded protein is CASSRRATSTDTQYF. The J gene is TRBJ2-3, the V gene TRBV7-3; D is ambiguous. CDR1 and CDR2 from the germline V gene are SGHTA and FQGTGA. The V end was cut by 6 bases, the J end by 0 bases, with 13 bases between. This CDR3 has 15 residues.

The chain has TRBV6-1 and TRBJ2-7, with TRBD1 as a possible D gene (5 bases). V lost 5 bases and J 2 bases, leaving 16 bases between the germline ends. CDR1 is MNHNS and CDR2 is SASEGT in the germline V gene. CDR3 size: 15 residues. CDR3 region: CASSINIGAPYEQYF. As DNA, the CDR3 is TGTGCCAGCAGTATTAACATAGGGGCCCCCTACGAGCAGTACTTC.

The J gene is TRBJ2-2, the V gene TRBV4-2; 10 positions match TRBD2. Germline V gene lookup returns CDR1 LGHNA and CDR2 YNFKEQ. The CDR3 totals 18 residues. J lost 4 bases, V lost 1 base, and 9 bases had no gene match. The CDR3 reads CASSQGPRLAGVTGELFF. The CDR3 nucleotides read TGTGCCAGCAGCCAAGGACCCAGGCTAGCGGGGGTCACCGGGGAGCTGTTTTTT.

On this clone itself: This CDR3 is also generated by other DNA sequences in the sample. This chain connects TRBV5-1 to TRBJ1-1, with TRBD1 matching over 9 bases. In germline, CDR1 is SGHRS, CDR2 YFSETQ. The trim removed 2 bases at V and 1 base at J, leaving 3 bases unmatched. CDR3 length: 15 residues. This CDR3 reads CASSLQGATNTEAFF. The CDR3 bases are TGCGCCAGCAGCTTACAGGGGGCAACGAACACTGAAGCTTTCTTT.

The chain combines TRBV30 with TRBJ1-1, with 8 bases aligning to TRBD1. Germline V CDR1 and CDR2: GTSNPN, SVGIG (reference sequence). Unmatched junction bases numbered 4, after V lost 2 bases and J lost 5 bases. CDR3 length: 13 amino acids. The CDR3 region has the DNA TGTGCCTGGAGTCCGGACAGGGAGACTGAAGCTTTCTTT. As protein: CAWSPDRETEAFF.

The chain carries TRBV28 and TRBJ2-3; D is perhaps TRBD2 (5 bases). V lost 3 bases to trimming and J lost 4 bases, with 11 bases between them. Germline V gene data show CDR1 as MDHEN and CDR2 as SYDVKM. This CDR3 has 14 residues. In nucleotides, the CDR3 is TGTGCCAGCAGTTTGGCCCCGGGGTCAGATACGCAGTATTTT. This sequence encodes CASSLAPGSDTQYF.

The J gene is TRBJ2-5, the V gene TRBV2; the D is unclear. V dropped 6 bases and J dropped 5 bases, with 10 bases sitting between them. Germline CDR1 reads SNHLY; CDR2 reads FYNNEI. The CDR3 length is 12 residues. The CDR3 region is CASSVLGETQYF. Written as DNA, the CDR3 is TGTGCCAGCAGCGTTCTGGGGGAGACCCAGTACTTC.

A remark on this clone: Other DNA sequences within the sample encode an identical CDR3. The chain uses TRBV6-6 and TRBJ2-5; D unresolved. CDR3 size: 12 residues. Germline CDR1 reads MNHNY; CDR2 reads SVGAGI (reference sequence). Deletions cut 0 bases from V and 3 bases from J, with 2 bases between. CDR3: CASSYSKETQYF. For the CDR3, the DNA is TGTGCCAGCAGTTACTCGAAAGAGACCCAGTACTTC.

CDR3 bases: TGTGCCAGCAGCGGACTAGCCGATGAGCAGTTCTTC. Its protein is CASSGLADEQFF. The chain has TRBV7-8 and TRBJ2-1; 8 bases are a match to TRBD2. This CDR3 has 12 residues. The germline CDR1 and CDR2 sequences are SGHVS and FQNEAQ. With V trimmed by 5 bases and J by 8 bases, 2 bases remained unmatched.

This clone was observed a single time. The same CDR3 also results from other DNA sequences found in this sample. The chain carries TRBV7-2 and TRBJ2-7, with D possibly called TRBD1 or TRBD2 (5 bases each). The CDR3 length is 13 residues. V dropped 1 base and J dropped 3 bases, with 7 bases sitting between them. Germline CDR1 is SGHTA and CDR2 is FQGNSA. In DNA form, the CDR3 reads TGTGCCAGCAGCTTAGGTGGGGGCTACGAGCAGTACTTC. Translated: CASSLGGGYEQYF.

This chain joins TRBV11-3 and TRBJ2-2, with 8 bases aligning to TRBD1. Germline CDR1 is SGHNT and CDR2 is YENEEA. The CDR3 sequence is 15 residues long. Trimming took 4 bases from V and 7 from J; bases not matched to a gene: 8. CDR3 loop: CASSSLAGGFGELFF. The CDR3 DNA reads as TGTGCCAGCAGCTCCCTGGCAGGGGGCTTCGGGGAGCTGTTTTTT.